The source of this T cell receptor (beta chain) is a study of post-analysis software for immune sequencing data (dated by TCRdb to between 2014 and 2017). Study-wide context: The recorded disease courses included relapsing-remitting, secondary progressive and progressive-relapsing multiple sclerosis, and some patients had no subtype annotation. The patient repertoires were set against about 12 previously published healthy control repertoires from donors whose ages ranged from about 6 to 26 years. A subset of samples was prepared in parallel using single-end sample barcoding, then pooled and co-amplified after Illumina adapter ligation.

Library method: PCR. These reads were obtained on an Illumina HiSeq 2500. Unique molecular identifiers were incorporated into TCR beta cDNA libraries to reduce PCR and sequencing biases. Every 1 to 10 million input T cells yielded 500,000 or so cDNA molecules, meaning each molecule approximated one T cell. The patient libraries were prepared and sequenced with the same protocol used for the earlier healthy control dataset. Samples belonging to the same batch were prepared together, multiplexed and sequenced on a shared HiSeq lane. For the original study's pipeline: Raw barcoded reads were processed with MIGEC, and single-read molecular identifier groups were discarded before consensus assembly and CDR3 extraction. Clonotype tables were post-analysed with VDJtools, normalizing diversity by down-sampling all datasets to the smallest sample size. To correct batch-related cross-sample contamination, repertoire overlap clustering matched CDR3 amino acid sequences but not nucleotide sequences. TCRdb's own reprocessing of the public reads used fastp at Q25 and MiXCR and kept productive beta chains. One record per CDR3 amino acid sequence lists the most common genes and DNA. The V and J calls reflect TCRdb's pipeline rather than the authors' work. This sample comprises hundreds of thousands of distinct CDR3 sequences, roughly 50% of them detected only once. Of the sample, around 4.5% falls within the top ten clones.

To demonstrate the VDJtools post-analysis software, the study profiled TCR beta repertoires from the peripheral blood of around 13 young patients with multiple sclerosis. The multiple sclerosis patients were children and adolescents ranging in age from roughly 6 to 15 years. Remarks on this clonotype: Its recognized antigen is unknown. Per-base quality was not reported, and no clone a single base away is much larger than it.

What the study reported, not specific to this receptor: The control group was slightly older than the multiple sclerosis patient group. Direct clustering with F measure showed strong co-clustering of samples prepared in the same batch, prompting a batch-effect correction. Compared with controls, multiple sclerosis patients had significantly lower normalized Chao1 diversity, a finding suggesting substantial peripheral T-cell clonal expansion. Roughly 5 TRBV segments, including TRBV5-6, TRBV5-1 and TRBV20-1, were significantly more frequent in patients than controls.

Trimming leaves V shorter by 4 bases and J shorter by 4 bases, with the junction holding 7 bases beyond the gene matches. The CDR3 starts with the cysteine, ends with the phenylalanine, and has 15 residues. Only CDR3 DNA is held: 45 bases, read in frame from base 1. CDR1 and CDR2 are read off the germline V gene as MGHRA and YSYEKL. The sample comprised blood. The chain is assembled from TRBV4-1 and TRBJ1-2, with TRBD1 identical over 9 junction bases. This clonotype was obtained from a girl between 10 and 17 years old with multiple sclerosis. The nucleotide sequence reads TGCGCCAGCAGCCTTAGACAGGGGGGGTTCTATGGCTACACCTTC. The encoded protein is CASSLRQGGFYGYTF.